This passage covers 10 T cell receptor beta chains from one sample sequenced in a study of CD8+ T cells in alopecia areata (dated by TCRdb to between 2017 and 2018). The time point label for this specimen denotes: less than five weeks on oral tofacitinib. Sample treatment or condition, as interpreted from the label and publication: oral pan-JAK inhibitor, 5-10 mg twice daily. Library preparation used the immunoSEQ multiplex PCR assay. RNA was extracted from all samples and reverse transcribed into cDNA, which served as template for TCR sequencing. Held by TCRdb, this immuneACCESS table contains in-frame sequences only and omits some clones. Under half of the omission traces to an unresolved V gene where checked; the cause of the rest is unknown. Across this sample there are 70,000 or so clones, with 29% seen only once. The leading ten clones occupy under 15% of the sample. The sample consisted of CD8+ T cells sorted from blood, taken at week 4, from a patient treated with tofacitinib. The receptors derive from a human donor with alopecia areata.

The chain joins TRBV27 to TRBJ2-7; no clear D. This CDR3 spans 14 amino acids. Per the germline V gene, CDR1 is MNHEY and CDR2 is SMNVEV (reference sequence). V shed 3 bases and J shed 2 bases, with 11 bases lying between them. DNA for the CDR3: TGTGCCAGCAGTTTGGTAGGTCGGGCCTACGAGCAGTACTTC. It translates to CASSLVGRAYEQYF.

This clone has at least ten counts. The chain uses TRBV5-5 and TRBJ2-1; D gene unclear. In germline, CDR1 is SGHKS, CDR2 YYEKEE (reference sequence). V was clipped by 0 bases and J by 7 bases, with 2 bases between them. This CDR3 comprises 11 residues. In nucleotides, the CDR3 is TGTGCCAGCAGCTTGGGTAATGAGCAGTTCTTC. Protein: CASSLGNEQFF.

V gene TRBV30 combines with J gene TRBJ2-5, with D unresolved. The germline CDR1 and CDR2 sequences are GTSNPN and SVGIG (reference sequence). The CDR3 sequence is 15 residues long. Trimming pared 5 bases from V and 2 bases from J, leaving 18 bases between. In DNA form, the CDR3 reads TGTGCCTGGGACTTCGTATGGCCACCTCAAGAGACCCAGTACTTC. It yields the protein CAWDFVWPPQETQYF.

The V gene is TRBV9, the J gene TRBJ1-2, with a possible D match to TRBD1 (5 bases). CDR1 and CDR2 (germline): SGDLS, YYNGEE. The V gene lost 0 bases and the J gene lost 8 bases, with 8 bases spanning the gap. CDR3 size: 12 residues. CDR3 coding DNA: TGTGCCAGCAGCGTAGAAGGGGCCGGCTACACCTTC. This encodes CASSVEGAGYTF.

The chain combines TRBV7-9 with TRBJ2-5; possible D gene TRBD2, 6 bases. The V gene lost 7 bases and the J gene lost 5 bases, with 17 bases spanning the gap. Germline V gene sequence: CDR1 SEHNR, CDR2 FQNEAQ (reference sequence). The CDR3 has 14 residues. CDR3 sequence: CASTADGLRETQYF. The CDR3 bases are TGTGCCAGCACCGCTGACGGACTAAGGGAGACCCAGTACTTC. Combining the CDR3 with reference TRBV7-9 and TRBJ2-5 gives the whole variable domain DTGVSQNPRHKITKRGQNVTFRCDPISEHNRLYWYRQTLGQGPEFLTYFQNEAQLEKSRLLSDRFSAERPKGSFSTLEIQRTEQGDSAMYLCASTADGLRETQYFGPGTRLLVL.

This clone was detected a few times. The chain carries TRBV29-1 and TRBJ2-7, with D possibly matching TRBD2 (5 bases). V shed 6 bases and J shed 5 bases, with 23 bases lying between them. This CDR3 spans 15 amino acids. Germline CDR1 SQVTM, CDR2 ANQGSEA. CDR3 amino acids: CSVGASTRAVDEQYF. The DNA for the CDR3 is TGCAGCGTCGGAGCTTCGACACGAGCGGTTGACGAGCAGTACTTC.

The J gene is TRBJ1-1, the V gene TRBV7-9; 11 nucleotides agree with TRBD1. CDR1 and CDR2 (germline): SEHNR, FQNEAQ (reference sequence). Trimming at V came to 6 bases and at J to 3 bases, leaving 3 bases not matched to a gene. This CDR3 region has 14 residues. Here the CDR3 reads CASRMGQGDTEAFF. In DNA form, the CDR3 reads TGTGCCAGCAGGATGGGACAGGGGGACACTGAAGCTTTCTTT.

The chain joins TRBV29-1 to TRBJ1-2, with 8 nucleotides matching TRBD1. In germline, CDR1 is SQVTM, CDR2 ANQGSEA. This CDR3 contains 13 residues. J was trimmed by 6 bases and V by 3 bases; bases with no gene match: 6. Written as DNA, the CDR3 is TGCAGCGTTGAGGCAGGGGGCCATGATGGCTACACCTTC. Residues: CSVEAGGHDGYTF. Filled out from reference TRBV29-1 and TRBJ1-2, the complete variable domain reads SAVISQKPSRDICQRGTSLTIQCQVDSQVTMMFWYRQQPGQSLTLIATANQGSEATYESGFVIDKFPISRPNLTFSTLTVSNMSPEDSSIYLCSVEAGGHDGYTFGSGTRLTVV.

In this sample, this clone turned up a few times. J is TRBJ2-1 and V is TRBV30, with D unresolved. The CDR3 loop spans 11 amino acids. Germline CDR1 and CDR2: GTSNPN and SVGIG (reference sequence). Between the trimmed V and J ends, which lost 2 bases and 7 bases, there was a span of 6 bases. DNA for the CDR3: TGTGCCTGGAGTCCCGTGAATGAGCAGTTCTTC. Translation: CAWSPVNEQFF.

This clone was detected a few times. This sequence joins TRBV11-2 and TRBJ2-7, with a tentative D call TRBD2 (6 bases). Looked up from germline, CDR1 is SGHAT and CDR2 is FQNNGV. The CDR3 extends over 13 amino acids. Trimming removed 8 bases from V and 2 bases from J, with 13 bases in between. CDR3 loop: CASRAGPTYEQYF. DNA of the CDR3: TGTGCCAGCCGGGCGGGACCTACCTACGAGCAGTACTTC. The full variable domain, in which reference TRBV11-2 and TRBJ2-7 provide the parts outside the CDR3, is EAGVAQSPRYKIIEKRQSVAFWCNPISGHATLYWYQQILGQGPKLLIQFQNNGVVDDSQLPKDRFSAERLKGVDSTLKIQPAKLEDSAVYLCASRAGPTYEQYFGPGTRLTVT.